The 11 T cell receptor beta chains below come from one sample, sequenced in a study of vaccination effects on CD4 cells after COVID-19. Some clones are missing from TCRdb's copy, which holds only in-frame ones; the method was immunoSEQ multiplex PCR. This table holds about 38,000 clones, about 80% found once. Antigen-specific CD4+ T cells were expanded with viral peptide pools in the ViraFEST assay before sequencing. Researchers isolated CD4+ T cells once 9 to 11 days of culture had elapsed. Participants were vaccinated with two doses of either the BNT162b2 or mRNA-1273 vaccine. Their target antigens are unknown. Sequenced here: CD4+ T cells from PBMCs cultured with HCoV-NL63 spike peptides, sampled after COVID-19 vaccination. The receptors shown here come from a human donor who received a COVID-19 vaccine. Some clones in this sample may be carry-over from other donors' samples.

The CDR3 coding sequence is TGTGCCAGCAGTTTAGGCAGCTACTACGAGCAGTACGTC. Translating it yields CASSLGSYYEQYV. The genes are TRBV6-6 and TRBJ2-7; no reliable D call. Germline V gives CDR1 MNHNY, CDR2 SVGAGI (reference sequence). This CDR3 is built from 13 residues. V was shortened by 4 bases and J by 3 bases, with 10 bases between the two germline ends.

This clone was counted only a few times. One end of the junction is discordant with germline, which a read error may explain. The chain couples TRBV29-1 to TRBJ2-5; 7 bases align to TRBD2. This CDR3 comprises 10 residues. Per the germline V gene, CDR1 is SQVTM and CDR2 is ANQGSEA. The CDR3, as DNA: TGTGGGGGGGGTCAAGAGACCCAGTACTTC. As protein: CGGGQETQYF.

CDR3: CASSYSGEETQYF. The CDR3, as DNA: TGTGCCAGCAGTTACTCTGGGGAAGAGACCCAGTACTTC. V is TRBV6-5 and J is TRBJ2-5; no reliable D call. Germline V gene sequence: CDR1 MNHEY, CDR2 SVGAGI. CDR3 length equals 13 residues. Trimming removed 0 bases at V and 3 bases at J, with 5 bases between.

CDR3: CASSFRGAGSGELFF. The CDR3, as DNA: TGCGCCAGCAGCTTCCGGGGCGCTGGATCCGGGGAGCTGTTTTTT. The chain carries TRBV5-1 and TRBJ2-2; D is perhaps TRBD1 or TRBD2 (5 bases each). V shed 2 bases and J shed 6 bases, with 14 bases lying between them. The CDR3 consists of 15 residues. Germline V gives CDR1 SGHRS, CDR2 YFSETQ.

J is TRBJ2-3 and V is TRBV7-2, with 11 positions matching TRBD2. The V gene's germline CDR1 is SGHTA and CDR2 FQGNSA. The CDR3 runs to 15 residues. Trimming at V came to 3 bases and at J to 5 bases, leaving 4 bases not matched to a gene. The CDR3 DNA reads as TGTGCCAGCAGCTTTAGCGGGGGGGCCGGAGATACGCAGTATTTT. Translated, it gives CASSFSGGAGDTQYF. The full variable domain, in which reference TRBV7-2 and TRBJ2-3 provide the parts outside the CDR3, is GAGVSQSPSNKVTEKGKDVELRCDPISGHTALYWYRQSLGQGLEFLIYFQGNSAPDKSGLPSDRFSAERTGGSVSTLTIQRTQQEDSAVYLCASSFSGGAGDTQYFGPGTRLTVL.

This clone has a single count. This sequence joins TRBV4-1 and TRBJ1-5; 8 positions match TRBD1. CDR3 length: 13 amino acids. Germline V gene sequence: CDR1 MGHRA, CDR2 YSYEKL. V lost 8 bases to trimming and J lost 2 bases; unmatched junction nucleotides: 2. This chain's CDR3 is CASGGQGNQPQHF. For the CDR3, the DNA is TGCGCCAGCGGGGGACAGGGCAATCAGCCCCAGCATTTT.

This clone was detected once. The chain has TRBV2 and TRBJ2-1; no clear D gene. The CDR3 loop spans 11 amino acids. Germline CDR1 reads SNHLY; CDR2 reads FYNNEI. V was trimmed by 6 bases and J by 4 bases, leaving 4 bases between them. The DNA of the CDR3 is TGTGCCAGCAGGACATACAATGAGCAGTTCTTC. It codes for CASRTYNEQFF.

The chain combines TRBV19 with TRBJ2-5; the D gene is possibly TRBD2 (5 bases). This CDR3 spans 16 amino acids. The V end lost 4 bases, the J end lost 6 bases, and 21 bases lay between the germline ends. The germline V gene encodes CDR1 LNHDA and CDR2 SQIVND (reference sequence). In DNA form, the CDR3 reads TGTGCCAGTAGTACCGGTCCCCCGCCCCGGGGAAAGACCCAGTACTTC. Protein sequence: CASSTGPPPRGKTQYF.

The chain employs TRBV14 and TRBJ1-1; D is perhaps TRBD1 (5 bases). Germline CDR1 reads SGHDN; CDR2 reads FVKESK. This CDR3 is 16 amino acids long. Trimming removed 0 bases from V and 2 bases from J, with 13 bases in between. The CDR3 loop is CASSQDRGVVNTEAFF. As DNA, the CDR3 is TGTGCCAGCAGCCAAGATCGGGGGGTGGTTAACACTGAAGCTTTCTTT.

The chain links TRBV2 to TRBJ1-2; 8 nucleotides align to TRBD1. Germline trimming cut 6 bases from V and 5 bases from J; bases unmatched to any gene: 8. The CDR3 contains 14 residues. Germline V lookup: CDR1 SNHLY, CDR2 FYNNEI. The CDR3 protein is CASRPDRDGYGYTF. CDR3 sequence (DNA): TGTGCCAGCAGACCGGACAGGGATGGGTATGGCTACACCTTC.

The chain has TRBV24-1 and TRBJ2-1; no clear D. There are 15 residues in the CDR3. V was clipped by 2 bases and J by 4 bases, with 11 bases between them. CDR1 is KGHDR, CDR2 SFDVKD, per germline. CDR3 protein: CATSDWKGAYNEQFF. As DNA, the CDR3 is TGTGCCACCAGTGATTGGAAGGGCGCTTACAATGAGCAGTTCTTC.